These 6 T cell receptor beta chains originate from one sample sequenced in a study of cytomegalovirus exposure and HLA in healthy donors. PCR was performed using 60 Vbeta and 13 Jbeta primers. Clones were read by immunoSEQ multiplex PCR, and TCRdb kept only the in-frame ones, dropping some. Here the sample spans roughly 100,000 clones, roughly four fifths being singletons. The sample was PBMCs. The receptors were gathered from a man aged 45-65 years in good health and CMV-seronegative.

This clone was observed a handful of times. This sequence joins TRBV5-1 and TRBJ2-1, with unresolved D. V lost 6 bases and J 4 bases, leaving 8 bases between the germline ends. The CDR3 is 12 amino acids. The germline gives CDR1 SGHRS, CDR2 YFSETQ. Here the CDR3 DNA reads TGCGCCAGCACCTTAACTTACAATGAGCAGTTCTTC. This sequence encodes CASTLTYNEQFF. Drawing the rest from reference TRBV5-1 and TRBJ2-1, the complete variable domain is KAGVTQTPRYLIKTRGQQVTLSCSPISGHRSVSWYQQTPGQGLQFLFEYFSETQRNKGNFPGRFSGRQFSNSRSEMNVSTLELGDSALYLCASTLTYNEQFFGPGTRLTVL.

This chain joins TRBV4-1 and TRBJ2-2; D is unresolved. The CDR3 is 15 residues long. V was shortened by 4 bases and J by 4 bases, with 13 bases between the two germline ends. Germline CDR1 and CDR2: MGHRA and YSYEKL. CDR3 region: CASSRSEVGTGELFF. CDR3 DNA sequence: TGCGCCAGCAGCCGGTCAGAGGTGGGCACCGGGGAGCTGTTTTTT.

V usage is TRBV5-6 and J usage is TRBJ1-5; 7 nucleotides match TRBD1. Germline V gene data show CDR1 as SGHDT and CDR2 as YYEEEE. The CDR3 length is 16 residues. V lost 6 bases, J lost 3 bases, and 12 bases stayed unmatched. The CDR3 DNA is TGTGCCAGCACCCGGCGCTGGGGACAGCCCAATCAGCCCCAGCATTTT. Amino acids: CASTRRWGQPNQPQHF.

The chain couples TRBV6-5 to TRBJ2-3; 10 positions agree with TRBD2. Per the germline V gene, CDR1 is MNHEY and CDR2 is SVGAGI. This CDR3 contains 16 residues. Unmatched junction bases numbered 7, after V lost 2 bases and J lost 5 bases. The CDR3 spells CASSYEVAGGIDTQYF. In DNA form, the CDR3 reads TGTGCCAGCAGTTACGAGGTAGCGGGGGGAATAGATACGCAGTATTTT.

The chain joins TRBV28 to TRBJ2-7; TRBD1 matches at 7 bases. CDR3 length equals 13 residues. V shed 6 bases and J 2 bases; nucleotides not matched to a gene: 4. CDR1 and CDR2 (germline): MDHEN, SYDVKM. CDR3 nucleotides: TGTGCCAGCAGGCCGACAGGGACCTACGAGCAGTACTTC. Encoded protein: CASRPTGTYEQYF.

The chain couples TRBV27 to TRBJ1-1, with D tentatively TRBD1 (5 bases). With 5 bases removed from V and 5 bases from J, the gap between germline ends came to 12 bases. In germline, CDR1 is MNHEY, CDR2 SMNVEV (reference sequence). This CDR3 is built from 13 residues. This chain's CDR3 is CASSRQRGTEAFF. CDR3 sequence (DNA): TGTGCCAGCAGTCGACAGCGTGGAACTGAAGCTTTCTTT.